Shown below are 2 T cell receptor beta chains from a single sample sequenced in a study of blood T cell repertoires in COVID-19. Measured with immunoSEQ multiplex PCR; TCRdb has only the in-frame clones, and not every one. The sample holds 95,000 to 110,000 clones, roughly 84% seen once. Sequenced input: peripheral blood. These receptors all stem from a human donor in a cohort sampled during active or convalescent COVID-19.

The CDR3 DNA follows: TGTGCCAGCAGCTTAACACCGAACACCGGGGAGCTGTTTTTT. Translated, it gives CASSLTPNTGELFF. V usage is TRBV5-6 and J usage is TRBJ2-2; no reliable D call. There are 14 residues in the CDR3. The germline V gene has CDR1 SGHDT and CDR2 YYEEEE. Trimming took off 2 bases at V and 0 bases at J, with 5 bases between the two ends.

This clone showed up just a few times. Other DNA sequences in the same sample also yield this CDR3. The chain joins TRBV3-1 (or the pseudogene TRBV3-2) to TRBJ1-1; D unresolved. Per the germline V gene, CDR1 is LGHDT and CDR2 is YNNKEL (reference sequence). The CDR3 sequence is 14 residues long. V dropped 4 bases and J dropped 1 base, with 10 bases sitting between them. This CDR3 reads CASSLPGGNTEAFF. The CDR3 DNA is TGTGCCAGCAGCCTTCCCGGAGGGAACACTGAAGCTTTCTTT.